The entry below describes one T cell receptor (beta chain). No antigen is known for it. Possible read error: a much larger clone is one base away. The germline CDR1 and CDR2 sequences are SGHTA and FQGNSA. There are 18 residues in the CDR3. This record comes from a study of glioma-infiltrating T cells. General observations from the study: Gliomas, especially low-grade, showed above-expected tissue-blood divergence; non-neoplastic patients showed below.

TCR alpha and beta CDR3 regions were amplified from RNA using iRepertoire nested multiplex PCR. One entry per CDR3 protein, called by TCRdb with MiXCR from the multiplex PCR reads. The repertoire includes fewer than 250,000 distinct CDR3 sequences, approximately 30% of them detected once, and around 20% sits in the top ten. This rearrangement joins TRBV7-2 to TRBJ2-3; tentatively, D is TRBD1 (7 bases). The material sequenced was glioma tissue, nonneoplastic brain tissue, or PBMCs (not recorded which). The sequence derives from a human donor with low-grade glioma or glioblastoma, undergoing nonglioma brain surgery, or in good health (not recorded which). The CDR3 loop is CASSLARGEESSTHTQYF. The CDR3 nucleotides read TGTGCCAGCAGCTTAGCCAGGGGGGAGGAAAGCAGCACACATACGCAGTATTTT.